A selection of T cell receptor beta chains follows, all from one sample in a study of cytomegalovirus exposure and HLA in healthy donors. The protocol was immunoSEQ multiplex PCR, while the TCRdb copy is restricted to in-frame clones and leaves out a portion. This repertoire includes around 76,000 clones. The sample taken for sequencing was PBMCs. The receptors shown here come from a woman between 55 and 75 years old in good health and CMV-seronegative. Both conserved end residues are part of each CDR3. A D gene is named only where the DNA matches it firmly.

D gene	V gene	J gene	CDR3 DNA	CDR3 protein
TRBD1	TRBV27	TRBJ1-4	TGTGCCAGCAGAACAGGCAGGGGGTATGAAAAACTGTTTTTT	CASRTGRGYEKLFF
NA	TRBV19	TRBJ1-4	TGTGCCAGTAGGCAACAGGGTTTTTATGAAAAACTGTTTTTT	CASRQQGFYEKLFF
TRBD1	TRBV5-1	TRBJ2-4	TGCGCCAGCAGCCCGGGACAGCCCAAAAACATTCAGTACTTC	CASSPGQPKNIQYF
NA	TRBV18	TRBJ2-1	TGTGCCAGCTCACCGGGAAGAAAAGGACAGAGTTACAATGAGCAGTTCTTC	CASSPGRKGQSYNEQFF
TRBD2	TRBV5-1	TRBJ2-7	TGCGCCAGCAGCTTTAGCGGGGACTCCTACGAGCAGTACTTC	CASSFSGDSYEQYF
NA	TRBV27	TRBJ1-5	TGTGCCAGCGCGGAGGGGTATCAAAGCAATCAGCCCCAGCATTTT	CASAEGYQSNQPQHF
NA	TRBV27	TRBJ1-2	TGTGCCAGCAGTTTATCCCTCGGGAAGACTCAGGGCTACACCTTC	CASSLSLGKTQGYTF
NA	TRBV9	TRBJ2-2	TGTGCCAGCAGCCCAAGAGGAGGGGACACCGGGGAGCTGTTTTTT	CASSPRGGDTGELFF
NA	TRBV18	TRBJ2-2	TGTGCCAGCTCACCAAAACAGAGTACCGGGGAGCTGTTTTTT	CASSPKQSTGELFF
TRBD1	TRBV10-2	TRBJ1-2	TGCGCCAGCAGGCAGACAGGGGACGGTGGCTACACCTTC	CASRQTGDGGYTF
TRBD2	TRBV10-3	TRBJ2-1	TGTGCCATCACTAAACTAGCGGGAGACTACAATGAGCAGTTCTTC	CAITKLAGDYNEQFF
NA	TRBV7-6	TRBJ2-7	TGTGCCAGCAGTAGTTTAGCGCCTCCGCAGGAGCAGTACTTC	CASSSLAPPQEQYF
TRBD2	TRBV9	TRBJ2-3	TGTGCCAGCAGCGGCGGGACTAGCGGCCAGGGATCCCGAGATACGCAGTATTTT	CASSGGTSGQGSRDTQYF
TRBD2	TRBV28	TRBJ2-5	TGTGCCAGCAGGCGGGGGACCTCTCGAGAGCAGTACTTC	CASRRGTSREQYF
TRBD1	TRBV28	TRBJ1-2	TGTGCCAGCAGGCAAGACAGGGATGGCTACACCTTC	CASRQDRDGYTF
TRBD1	TRBV6-5	TRBJ1-5	TGTGCCACCCGACAGGGGCTCAATCAGCCCCAGCATTTT	CATRQGLNQPQHF
TRBD2	TRBV19	TRBJ2-1	TGTGCCAGTAGTATCCCCGGGGGGTTGGGCAATGAGCAGTTCTTC	CASSIPGGLGNEQFF
TRBD1	TRBV6-5	TRBJ2-7	TGTGCCAGCAAAAACGGACAGGCCAGGACCTACGAGCAGTACTTC	CASKNGQARTYEQYF
TRBD2	TRBV19	TRBJ2-7	TGTGCCAGTAGTATTTCCGGACTAGCCGAAAACTCCTACGAGCAGTACTTC	CASSISGLAENSYEQYF
TRBD1	TRBV28	TRBJ1-5	TGTGCCAGCAGCCTAAGGACAGGGGGTAGCAATCAGCCCCAGCATTTT	CASSLRTGGSNQPQHF
NA	TRBV5-1	TRBJ1-2	TGCGCCAGCAGCGGCGGAGTCACCTATGGCTACACCTTC	CASSGGVTYGYTF
NA	TRBV21-1	TRBJ2-1	TGTGCCAGCCCAGGGTTCGCGCAAGGCCTCTCCTACAATGAGCAGTTCTTC	CASPGFAQGLSYNEQFF
TRBD2	TRBV28	TRBJ2-7	TGTGCCAGCAGTTTACTCGGGGGGCGGGAGGGCTCCTACGAGCAGTACTTC	CASSLLGGREGSYEQYF
TRBD1	TRBV5-1	TRBJ2-2	TGCGCCAGCCTGGGACAGGGTTTCGCGAACACCGGGGAGCTGTTTTTT	CASLGQGFANTGELFF
NA	TRBV11-3	TRBJ1-2	TGTGCCAGCAGCCCCCGTCTTCCCAGGGGCGACGGCTACACCTTC	CASSPRLPRGDGYTF
TRBD1	TRBV6-1	TRBJ2-7	TGTGCCAGCAGTGTCGACAGGGTCAGCTCCTACGAGCAGTACTTC	CASSVDRVSSYEQYF
NA	TRBV5-4	TRBJ2-7	TGTGCCAGCAGCCTCGGCAGGTCAGCCCCCTACGAGCAGTACTTC	CASSLGRSAPYEQYF
NA	TRBV10-3	TRBJ1-3	TGTGCCACCCGGGGGGCTGGAAACACCATATATTTT	CATRGAGNTIYF
TRBD1	TRBV6-5	TRBJ1-6	TGTGCCAGCAGTTACACAGGGGGCGCGAAGGATTCACCCCTCCACTTT	CASSYTGGAKDSPLHF
NA	TRBV2	TRBJ2-7	TGTGCCAGCAGTGATGCAGTCAACTACGAGCAGTACTTC	CASSDAVNYEQYF
NA	TRBV15	TRBJ2-1	TGTGCCACCAGCGTATCGTTCGATCTAGGATCCTCCTACAATGAGCAGTTCTTC	CATSVSFDLGSSYNEQFF
TRBD2	TRBV5-1	TRBJ2-7	TGCGCCAGCAGCCCAAAACTAGCGGGAGGGGCGTCCTACGAGCAGTACTTC	CASSPKLAGGASYEQYF
NA	TRBV5-5	TRBJ2-5	TGTGCCAGCAGCTTGGAGGGACAACCCTACTTC	CASSLEGQPYF
NA	TRBV9	TRBJ2-2	TGTGCCAGCAGCGAGGGGGGGATGTATACGGGCACCGGGGAGCTGTTTTTT	CASSEGGMYTGTGELFF
NA	TRBV9	TRBJ2-1	TGTGCCAGCAGCCCTCTTAAGCAGGGCTTATACAATGAGCAGTTCTTC	CASSPLKQGLYNEQFF
NA	TRBV27	TRBJ1-1	TGTGCCAGCAGTTTTTGGAGGAACACTGAAGCTTTCTTT	CASSFWRNTEAFF
NA	TRBV30	TRBJ1-1	TGTGCCTGGAGTAAACAGGGCGGTTCTAATGAAGCTTTCTTT	CAWSKQGGSNEAFF
NA	TRBV7-9	TRBJ2-7	TGTGCCAGCGGCAGGCCTCCCTACGAGCAGTACTTC	CASGRPPYEQYF
NA	TRBV21-1	TRBJ2-2	NA	CASSPPWVAGGTTGTGELFF
NA	TRBV7-7	TRBJ2-1	TGTGCTAGCAGCCCGAAAGCGGAGGACAATGAGCAGTTCTTC	CASSPKAEDNEQFF
NA	TRBV7-2	TRBJ1-2	TGTGCCAGCAGCTTAGCAACTAATATCTATGGCTACACCTTC	CASSLATNIYGYTF
NA	TRBV2	TRBJ1-1	TGTGCCAGCAGTGAGGGAGGCAGGGTTGACACTGAAGCTTTCTTT	CASSEGGRVDTEAFF
TRBD1	TRBV27	TRBJ2-4	TGTGCCAGCAGTTCGGGACAGGGGATGACGATAGCCAAAAACATTCAGTACTTC	CASSSGQGMTIAKNIQYF
TRBD1	TRBV28	TRBJ1-2	TGTGCCAGTCAAGGTTCAGGGGGCGGATCAGAGGGCTACACCTTC	CASQGSGGGSEGYTF
TRBD2	TRBV6-6	TRBJ2-7	TGTGCCAGCAGACCCTCTAGCGGGGGAACCTACGAGCAGTACTTC	CASRPSSGGTYEQYF
TRBD2	TRBV27	TRBJ2-7	TGTGCCAGCAGCCTAGCGGGATATGCCCCCTACGAGCAGTACTTC	CASSLAGYAPYEQYF
TRBD1	TRBV7-2	TRBJ1-1	TGTGCCAGCAGCACCCGGACAGGGTTGACTGAAGCTTTCTTT	CASSTRTGLTEAFF
TRBD2	TRBV5-1	TRBJ2-2	TGCGCCAGCAGCTTGGGGGAGGGGACGAACACCGGGGAGCTGTTTTTT	CASSLGEGTNTGELFF
NA	TRBV19	TRBJ1-1	TGTGCCAGTAGTGTCCCGGTTGGGCCTGAAGCTTTCTTT	CASSVPVGPEAFF
NA	TRBV9	TRBJ2-7	TGTGCCAGCAGCGGGCCAGGCAAGTACTTC	CASSGPGKYF
TRBD1	TRBV7-2	TRBJ2-7	TGTGCCAGCAGCATCGGAGACAGGGGAGGCGAGCAGTACTTC	CASSIGDRGGEQYF
NA	TRBV5-1	TRBJ1-1	TGCGCCAGCAGCTTAACACCTGACAGAGGGAACACTGAAGCTTTCTTT	CASSLTPDRGNTEAFF